The entry below describes one TCR beta chain. V shed 3 bases and J 1 base; nucleotides not matched to a gene: 4. From germline, CDR1 is LGHNA and CDR2 YNFKEQ. This CDR3 has 16 amino acids. Data came from immunoSEQ multiplex PCR; TCRdb stores just in-frame clones and leaves some out. In the table there are roughly 28,000 clones, 65% to 80% of which are singletons. This entry is derived from a study of OX40 agonist ivuxolimab in advanced cancers. On the study more broadly: Across the patients, intravenous ivuxolimab was delivered every 2 weeks at 0.01 to 10 mg/kg. Participants, approximately 83% male, averaged roughly 59 years of age, ranging from about 20 to 79.

Patients who had autoimmune disease history or got systemic immunosuppression were left out. The source material was CD4+ or CD8+ T cells sorted from blood, sampled in a trial of the OX40 agonist ivuxolimab. The clonotype originates from an adult with an advanced solid tumor such as melanoma, head and neck, liver or kidney cancer. The rearrangement links TRBV4-2 to TRBJ2-5; 11 bases are a match to TRBD2. CDR3 nucleotide sequence: TGTGCCAGCAGCCAGGGGACTAGCGGAATCCAAGAGACCCAGTACTTC. This sequence encodes CASSQGTSGIQETQYF.